Listed below are T cell receptor beta chains from one sample, sequenced in a study of identical twins. MiXCR, applied by TCRdb to the 5' RACE reads, yields one record per CDR3 protein. The sample yields 520,000 or so distinct CDR3 sequences, around 20% seen once. This sample was shared with a second study, whose subject was T cells expressing NK-cell markers.

Material: CD4+ T cells sorted from blood. The source is a woman aged 18-29 years in good health. Each CDR3 is given with its conserved first and last residue. Fields, in order: J gene, V gene, CDR3 length, clone size, D gene, CDR3 protein, CDR3 DNA. The D gene is left open where the match is weak. Size tells how often a clone was seen (once, few, many) or the class of an expanded clone, and some rows leave it out.

J: TRBJ2-2
V: TRBV20-1
length: 13
size: .
D: .
CDR3: CSARAPYGGELFF
DNA: TGCAGTGCTAGAGCCCCCTATGGTGGGGAGCTGTTTTTT

J: TRBJ1-1
V: TRBV20-1
length: 14
size: .
D: .
CDR3: CSARILAGNTEAFF
DNA: TGCAGTGCTAGGATATTGGCCGGGAACACTGAAGCTTTCTTT

J: TRBJ1-6
V: TRBV12-3/TRBV12-4
length: 16
size: many
D: TRBD1
CDR3: CASSLYGTGGDSPLHF
DNA: TGTGCCAGCAGTTTATATGGGACAGGGGGAGATTCACCCCTCCACTTT

J: TRBJ2-5
V: TRBV20-1
length: 12
size: few
D: .
CDR3: CSALRAEETQYF
DNA: TGCAGTGCTTTGCGCGCCGAGGAGACCCAGTACTTC

J: TRBJ2-1
V: TRBV7-9
length: 16
size: .
D: TRBD2
CDR3: CASSPRLAGSHNEQFF
DNA: TGTGCCAGCAGCCCCCGACTAGCGGGGTCCCACAATGAGCAGTTCTTC

J: TRBJ2-1
V: TRBV5-1
length: 17
size: few
D: TRBD2
CDR3: CASSGILGLAGNNEQFF
DNA: TGCGCCAGCAGCGGAATCCTGGGACTAGCGGGCAACAATGAGCAGTTCTTC

J: TRBJ2-3
V: TRBV20-1
length: 17
size: many
D: TRBD2
CDR3: CSARDQGGRISTDTQYF
DNA: TGCAGTGCTAGAGATCAGGGAGGGAGGATAAGCACAGATACGCAGTATTTT

J: TRBJ1-1
V: TRBV20-1
length: 13
size: few
D: .
CDR3: CSAEGGMNTEAFF
DNA: TGCAGTGCTGAAGGGGGAATGAACACTGAAGCTTTCTTT

J: TRBJ2-7
V: TRBV12-3/TRBV12-4
length: 14
size: .
D: TRBD1
CDR3: CASSRQGWEYEQYF
DNA: TGTGCCAGCAGTAGACAGGGGTGGGAGTACGAGCAGTACTTC

J: TRBJ2-1
V: TRBV20-1
length: 15
size: few
D: .
CDR3: CSARGRGSSYNEQFF
DNA: TGCAGTGCAAGGGGGCGGGGAAGCTCCTACAATGAGCAGTTCTTC

J: TRBJ2-7
V: TRBV7-2
length: 10
size: few
D: .
CDR3: CASAGPTLYF
DNA: TGTGCCAGTGCGGGCCCAACTCTTTACTTC

J: TRBJ2-7
V: TRBV15
length: 14
size: few
D: TRBD2
CDR3: CATSREAGGYEQYF
DNA: TGTGCCACCAGCAGAGAAGCGGGAGGCTACGAGCAGTACTTC

J: TRBJ2-3
V: TRBV5-8
length: 16
size: .
D: .
CDR3: CASSPRRDSSTDTQYF
DNA: TGTGCCAGCAGCCCGAGGCGGGACAGTAGCACAGATACGCAGTATTTT

J: TRBJ1-2
V: TRBV3-1
length: 13
size: .
D: .
CDR3: CASSRSDSYGYTF
DNA: TGTGCCAGCAGCCGTTCAGACTCCTATGGCTACACCTTC

J: TRBJ1-3
V: TRBV2
length: 15
size: .
D: .
CDR3: CASSVIPSSGNTIYF
DNA: TGTGCCAGCAGTGTAATCCCGAGCTCTGGAAACACCATATATTTT

J: TRBJ2-3
V: TRBV4-3
length: 12
size: .
D: .
CDR3: CASSQVPDTQYF
DNA: TGCGCCAGCAGCCAAGTCCCAGATACGCAGTATTTT

J: TRBJ2-1
V: TRBV7-9
length: 11
size: .
D: TRBD2
CDR3: CAMTAGDEQFF
DNA: TGTGCCATGACAGCGGGAGATGAGCAGTTCTTC

J: TRBJ1-2
V: TRBV6-1
length: 13
size: few
D: .
CDR3: CASSLPGGGGYTF
DNA: TGTGCCAGCAGCCTCCCCGGGGGTGGTGGCTACACCTTC

J: TRBJ2-2
V: TRBV7-9
length: 16
size: .
D: TRBD1
CDR3: CASSPWTGAFTGELFF
DNA: TGTGCCAGCAGCCCTTGGACAGGGGCATTCACCGGGGAGCTGTTTTTT

J: TRBJ1-2
V: TRBV14
length: 13
size: few
D: .
CDR3: CASSQNAYYGYTF
DNA: TGTGCCAGCAGCCAAAACGCGTACTATGGCTACACCTTC

J: TRBJ2-1
V: TRBV15
length: 14
size: .
D: .
CDR3: CATRLAATYNEQFF
DNA: TGTGCCACCAGGTTAGCGGCAACCTACAATGAGCAGTTCTTC

J: TRBJ1-1
V: TRBV4-2
length: 15
size: .
D: .
CDR3: CASSQVGVMNTEAFF
DNA: TGTGCCAGCAGCCAAGTCGGGGTAATGAACACTGAAGCTTTCTTT

J: TRBJ1-5
V: TRBV4-1
length: 16
size: .
D: TRBD1
CDR3: CASRHSPGQGDQPQHF
DNA: TGCGCCAGCAGGCACTCCCCGGGACAGGGAGATCAGCCCCAGCATTTT

J: TRBJ1-5
V: TRBV19
length: 15
size: .
D: .
CDR3: CASSIEDAGQQPQHF
DNA: TGTGCCAGTAGTATAGAGGACGCGGGGCAACAGCCCCAGCATTTT

J: TRBJ1-1
V: TRBV29-1
length: 13
size: .
D: .
CDR3: CSVDISGNTEAFF
DNA: TGCAGCGTTGATATCTCGGGGAACACTGAAGCTTTCTTT

J: TRBJ2-1
V: TRBV5-4
length: 13
size: .
D: TRBD2
CDR3: CASSFSQREAAFF
DNA: TGTGCCAGCAGCTTTAGTCAGCGGGAGGCCGCGTTCTTC